The 25 T cell receptor beta chains reported below all come from one sample, sequenced in a study of shared clonotypes between healthy human individuals. Sequencing used immunoSEQ multiplex PCR; TCRdb keeps in-frame clones, though not all of them. The sample records about 330,000 clones, about 74% being singletons. The specimen was memory CD4+ T cells sorted from blood. Subset described: CD45RA-negative fraction. Receptors were obtained from a man aged 30 to 39 in good health.

This clone was seen many times. The chain has TRBV7-2 and TRBJ2-7; the D gene is possibly TRBD2 (6 bases). V was pared by 4 bases and J by 3 bases, with 22 bases between. Looked up from germline, CDR1 is SGHTA and CDR2 is FQGNSA. CDR3 length: 17 amino acids. The CDR3 region is CASSSDVGGVLSYEQYF. The CDR3 DNA is TGTGCCAGCAGCTCTGATGTCGGGGGAGTTCTGAGCTACGAGCAGTACTTC.

In its sample, this clone was seen a few times. The J gene is TRBJ2-7, the V gene TRBV21-1; TRBD1, as called in the table, went unchecked against the DNA. TRBV21-1 constitutes a pseudogene. The CDR3 contains 15 residues. CDR3 sequence (DNA): TGTGCCAGCAGCAATCCGGGACAGGGTGATCGGGAGCAGTACTTC. Translated: CASSNPGQGDREQYF.

The chain has TRBV28 and TRBJ2-6; weak D call: TRBD2 (6 bases). Germline CDR1 reads MDHEN; CDR2 reads SYDVKM. The CDR3 is 16 residues long. V lost 4 bases to trimming and J lost 0 bases, with 10 bases between them. The CDR3 nucleotides are TGTGCCAGCAGTTGGAGGGGTGGCTCTGGGGCCAACGTCCTGACTTTC. Translated, it gives CASSWRGGSGANVLTF.

This chain links TRBV25-1 with TRBJ2-7, with D perhaps TRBD1 or TRBD2 (5 bases each). This CDR3 contains 14 residues. CDR1 is MGHDK and CDR2 is SYGVNS in the germline V gene. V lost 7 bases and J lost 3, with 16 bases in between. DNA for the CDR3: TGTGCCAGCACTCAAGGGTGGGACGGCTACGAGCAGTACTTC. Protein sequence: CASTQGWDGYEQYF.

A few counts support this clone. This chain connects TRBV5-1 to TRBJ2-1; a weak D match, TRBD2 (5 bases). The CDR3 extends over 14 amino acids. Germline CDR1 and CDR2: SGHRS and YFSETQ. V lost 0 bases to trimming and J lost 4 bases, with 8 bases between them. CDR3 sequence: CASSLDWTYNEQFF. In nucleotides, the CDR3 is TGCGCCAGCAGCTTGGACTGGACTTACAATGAGCAGTTCTTC.

The chain carries TRBV29-1 and TRBJ2-3; 9 bases are a match to TRBD2. Germline V gene data show CDR1 as SQVTM and CDR2 as ANQGSEA. The CDR3 is made up of 14 amino acids. The V and J ends lost 6 bases and 0 bases, in that order; junction bases with no gene match: 4. The CDR3 DNA sequence: TGCAGCGTCCAGACTAGCGGTAGCACAGATACGCAGTATTTT. Translation: CSVQTSGSTDTQYF.

This chain connects TRBV5-8 to TRBJ2-1; 9 nucleotides line up with TRBD2. Germline-derived CDR1 and CDR2 are SGHTS and YDEGEE. The ends lost 5 bases at V and 0 bases at J; junction bases unmatched: 3. The CDR3 runs 15 residues. CDR3 DNA: TGTGCCAGCAGGAGACTAGCGGCCTCCTACAATGAGCAGTTCTTC. It encodes CASRRLAASYNEQFF.

This CDR3 reads CASSSGTSGKEGYQQYF. The CDR3, as DNA: TGTGCCAGCAGTTCCGGGACTAGCGGGAAGGAGGGCTACCAGCAGTACTTC. The V gene is TRBV2, the J gene TRBJ2-5; 13 positions agree with TRBD2. CDR3 size: 17 residues. V was clipped by 5 bases and J by 11 bases; unmatched bases: 17. Per the germline V gene, CDR1 is SNHLY and CDR2 is FYNNEI.

The chain couples TRBV10-3 to TRBJ2-7; D is perhaps TRBD1 or TRBD2 (5 bases each). The CDR3 has 14 residues. Germline V lookup: CDR1 ENHRY, CDR2 SYGVKD. Between the trimmed V and J ends, which lost 4 bases and 2 bases, there was a span of 12 bases. CDR3 in DNA: TGTGCCATCAGTGGGGACGTGGCCGCCTACGAGCAGTACTTC. As protein: CAISGDVAAYEQYF.

This clone was seen just once. A read error is possible here, since a much larger clone lies one base away. This sample includes further DNA sequences coding for the same CDR3. The chain employs TRBV10-2 and TRBJ1-5; TRBD1 aligns across 7 bases. Germline lookup yields CDR1 WSHSY and CDR2 SAAADI. The CDR3 contains 13 residues. The J segment lost 4 bases and the V segment lost 4 bases, leaving 1 base of the junction unmatched. The CDR3 protein is CASSGRGNQPQHF. CDR3 DNA: TGCGCCAGCAGTGGCAGGGGGAATCAGCCCCAGCATTTT.

The chain uses TRBV9 and TRBJ2-2; D gene unclear. The CDR3 loop spans 16 amino acids. Per the germline V gene, CDR1 is SGDLS and CDR2 is YYNGEE. Trimming took 4 bases from V and 6 from J, leaving 19 bases between them. The CDR3 nucleotides read TGTGCCAGCAGCTCCAACCCACTATCCCTGGCCGGGGAGCTGTTTTTT. Its protein product is CASSSNPLSLAGELFF.

V usage is TRBV5-1 and J usage is TRBJ1-1, with D uncertain. The ends were cut back, 7 bases at V and 0 bases at J, with 13 bases in the middle. The CDR3 extends over 14 amino acids. Germline CDR1 and CDR2: SGHRS and YFSETQ. Here the CDR3 reads CASGPGGLNTEAFF. The CDR3 nucleotides are TGCGCCAGCGGCCCTGGAGGTTTGAACACTGAAGCTTTCTTT.

The rearrangement joins TRBV14 to TRBJ2-1; D unclear. This CDR3 is built from 15 residues. Trimming removed 1 base at V and 0 bases at J, with 7 bases between. Per germline, CDR1 SGHDN and CDR2 FVKESK. CDR3 sequence (DNA): TGTGCCAGCAGCCAAGCCCTTCCCTCCTACAATGAGCAGTTCTTC. Protein sequence: CASSQALPSYNEQFF.

The genes are TRBV10-2 and TRBJ1-3; 8 bases agree with TRBD1. Trimming cost V 7 bases and J 1 base; bases outside gene matches: 12. Germline CDR1 reads WSHSY; CDR2 reads SAAADI. CDR3 length: 17 amino acids. CDR3 DNA sequence: TGCGCCAGCATTCCAGACAGGGGAAGATTATCTGGAAACACCATATATTTT. It translates to CASIPDRGRLSGNTIYF.

The chain employs TRBV30 and TRBJ1-2; D is uncertain. V was cut by 2 bases and J by 8 bases, with 9 bases left in between. The CDR3 covers 11 residues. Germline V gene lookup returns CDR1 GTSNPN and CDR2 SVGIG (reference sequence). CDR3 DNA: TGTGCCTGGAGTCCGCTTATGGGCTACACCTTC. Translated: CAWSPLMGYTF.

The chain joins TRBV18 to TRBJ1-1, with 12 positions matching TRBD1. V gave up 3 bases and J gave up 4 bases; unmatched junction bases: 12. Germline V gene sequence: CDR1 KGHSH, CDR2 LQKENI. This CDR3 is built from 18 residues. CDR3 sequence: CASSPWIGTGGTSTEAFF. In DNA, the CDR3 is TGTGCCAGCTCACCCTGGATCGGGACAGGGGGCACGAGCACTGAAGCTTTCTTT.

The CDR3 spells CASSLGVAGNEQYF. The CDR3 bases are TGTGCCAGCAGCTTGGGAGTAGCGGGAAACGAGCAGTACTTC. The chain employs TRBV5-4 and TRBJ2-7, with 8 bases identical to TRBD2. V trimming: 0 bases; J trimming: 5 bases; junction bases outside the gene matches: 4. The germline V gene has CDR1 SGHNT and CDR2 YYREEE (reference sequence). There are 14 residues in the CDR3.

The chain employs TRBV7-9 and TRBJ2-5, with 7 bases lining up with TRBD2. Trimming took 3 bases from V and 1 from J; bases not matched to a gene: 5. This CDR3 has 15 residues. In germline, CDR1 is SEHNR, CDR2 FQNEAQ (reference sequence). CDR3: CASSLGGLGQETQYF. In DNA, the CDR3 is TGTGCCAGCAGCTTGGGAGGGTTGGGCCAAGAGACCCAGTACTTC.

This rearrangement joins TRBV30 to TRBJ1-3; D uncertain. Trimming shortened V by 3 bases and J by 0 bases, and 6 bases separated the two germline ends. The CDR3 length is 13 residues. Germline V gives CDR1 GTSNPN, CDR2 SVGIG (reference sequence). The DNA for the CDR3 is TGTGCCTGGAGCTATAGCTCTGGAAACACCATATATTTT. Translated, it gives CAWSYSSGNTIYF.

The sample holds one count of this clone. The chain joins TRBV7-2 to TRBJ2-3, with 7 bases identical to TRBD2. Unmatched junction bases numbered 4, after V lost 1 base and J lost 6 bases. Germline CDR1 reads SGHTA; CDR2 reads FQGNSA. The CDR3 extends over 14 amino acids. CDR3 DNA: TGTGCCAGCAGCTTAGAAGGGCGGGGGGATACGCAGTATTTT. Translated: CASSLEGRGDTQYF. Based on the CDR3 plus reference TRBV7-2 and TRBJ2-3, the full variable domain is GAGVSQSPSNKVTEKGKDVELRCDPISGHTALYWYRQSLGQGLEFLIYFQGNSAPDKSGLPSDRFSAERTGGSVSTLTIQRTQQEDSAVYLCASSLEGRGDTQYFGPGTRLTVL.

The V gene is TRBV7-8, the J gene TRBJ1-5, with D hard to call. CDR1 is SGHVS, CDR2 FQNEAQ, per germline. V gave up 1 base and J gave up 3 bases, with 7 bases separating them. The CDR3 sequence is 14 residues long. The CDR3 DNA follows: TGTGCCAGCAGCTTAGTGTCCGACAATCAGCCCCAGCATTTT. It translates to CASSLVSDNQPQHF.

CDR3: CASSDSGPTYNEQFF. CDR3 in DNA: TGTGCCAGCAGCGACAGCGGCCCAACCTACAATGAGCAGTTCTTC. The chain couples TRBV5-4 to TRBJ2-1; D may correspond to TRBD1 or TRBD2 (5 bases each). Trimming pared 4 bases from V and 2 bases from J, leaving 13 bases between. Germline V CDR1 and CDR2: SGHNT, YYREEE (reference sequence). This CDR3 region has 15 residues.

The V call is TRBV5-4, the J call TRBJ2-7; 8 nucleotides match TRBD1. J was trimmed by 6 bases and V by 2 bases; bases with no gene match: 10. The V gene's germline CDR1 is SGHNT and CDR2 YYREEE (reference sequence). CDR3 length: 15 amino acids. CDR3 sequence (DNA): TGTGCCAGCAGCTTAGGTACTGCAGGGGGCGCCGAGCAGTACTTC. This sequence encodes CASSLGTAGGAEQYF.

This clone has just one count. V usage is TRBV27 and J usage is TRBJ2-1; unclear D gene. Germline V gene sequence: CDR1 MNHEY, CDR2 SMNVEV (reference sequence). Deletions cut 8 bases from V and 9 bases from J, with 23 bases between. The CDR3 is made up of 15 amino acids. CDR3 sequence: CASRRGGNHLSEQFF. The CDR3, as DNA: TGTGCCAGCCGTAGAGGTGGGAATCACTTAAGTGAGCAGTTCTTC.

The rearrangement joins TRBV2 to TRBJ2-5, with D hard to call. Germline V gene sequence: CDR1 SNHLY, CDR2 FYNNEI. The CDR3 covers 14 residues. V gave up 4 bases and J gave up 1 base, with 10 bases separating them. In DNA, the CDR3 is TGTGCCAGCAGTGTAGTTCAGAGCCAAGAGACCCAGTACTTC. Protein product: CASSVVQSQETQYF. Full variable domain (outside the CDR3, taken from reference TRBV2 and TRBJ2-5): EPEVTQTPSHQVTQMGQEVILRCVPISNHLYFYWYRQILGQKVEFLVSFYNNEISEKSEIFDDQFSVERPDGSNFTLKIRSTKLEDSAMYFCASSVVQSQETQYFGPGTRLLVL.